This entry concerns a single T cell receptor beta chain. CDR1 LNHDA and CDR2 SQIVND come from the germline V gene (reference sequence). This CDR3 has 15 amino acids. Deletions cut 6 bases from V and 1 base from J, with 13 bases between. This record belongs to a study of Graves' ophthalmopathy and Graves' hyperthyroidism. Using RNA transcripts, the TCR beta CDR3 regions were amplified. A first-round RT-PCR used HTBI primers, followed by a second-round multiplex PCR. Via MiXCR, TCRdb re-called the multiplex PCR reads, giving one row per CDR3 protein. The sample yields 600,000 to 700,000 distinct CDR3 sequences, 35% to 50% seen once. Exclusion applied to patients with other autoimmune diseases, uncontrolled infections, pregnancy or lactation.

This receptor was obtained from an adult man with Graves' ophthalmopathy. The specimen was peripheral blood. The J gene is TRBJ1-5, the V gene TRBV19; no firm D call. Written as DNA, the CDR3 is TGTGCCAGTAGCCCCTACGAAGAAAGCAATCAGCCCCAGCATTTT. Translating gives CASSPYEESNQPQHF.